This is a list of T cell receptor beta chains from one sample in a study of blood T cell repertoires in COVID-19. The protocol was immunoSEQ multiplex PCR, while the TCRdb copy is restricted to in-frame clones and leaves out a portion. The sample holds about 68,000 clones, 80% to 90% seen once. Sequencing used peripheral blood. These receptors were collected from a man aged 50-59 years with acute or convalescent COVID-19. Each CDR3 is given with its conserved first and last residue. Fields, in order: J gene, V gene, clone size, D gene, CDR3 protein, CDR3 DNA. The D gene is left open where the match is weak. Rows give clone size only sometimes, using once, few, many, or a class for an expanded clone.

j_gene: TRBJ2-5
v_gene: TRBV5-4
abundance: once
d_gene: TRBD2
CDR3aa: CASSLLLAGLPETQYF
CDR3nt: TGTGCCAGCAGCTTGCTTCTAGCGGGACTGCCTGAGACCCAGTACTTC

j_gene: TRBJ1-5
v_gene: TRBV6-6
abundance: few
d_gene: TRBD1
CDR3aa: CASSPDRAGGQPQHF
CDR3nt: TGTGCCAGCAGCCCCGACAGGGCCGGGGGTCAGCCCCAGCATTTT

j_gene: TRBJ2-1
v_gene: TRBV11-2
abundance: once
d_gene: TRBD2
CDR3aa: CASGTSGNLEDEQFF
CDR3nt: TGTGCCAGCGGGACTAGCGGAAACCTCGAGGATGAGCAGTTCTTC

j_gene: TRBJ2-7
v_gene: TRBV28
abundance: few
d_gene: TRBD1
CDR3aa: CASGGTGGHEQYF
CDR3nt: TGTGCCAGCGGCGGGACAGGGGGCCACGAGCAGTACTTC

j_gene: TRBJ1-5
v_gene: TRBV4-1
abundance: .
d_gene: TRBD1
CDR3aa: CASSPWTGRDQPQHF
CDR3nt: TGCGCCAGCAGCCCCTGGACAGGGAGAGATCAGCCCCAGCATTTT

j_gene: TRBJ1-3
v_gene: TRBV3-1/TRBV3-2
abundance: .
d_gene: TRBD1
CDR3aa: CASSPLTGISGNTIYF
CDR3nt: TGTGCCAGCAGCCCCCTGACAGGGATCTCTGGAAACACCATATATTTT

j_gene: TRBJ2-3
v_gene: TRBV5-8
abundance: .
d_gene: TRBD1
CDR3aa: CASSSGGALPDTQYF
CDR3nt: TGTGCCAGCAGCTCAGGGGGCGCCTTGCCAGATACGCAGTATTTT

j_gene: TRBJ2-4
v_gene: TRBV24-1
abundance: .
d_gene: TRBD2
CDR3aa: CATSDPVREGQNIQYF
CDR3nt: TGTGCCACCAGTGATCCGGTGCGGGAGGGCCAGAACATTCAGTACTTC

j_gene: TRBJ1-1
v_gene: TRBV12-3/TRBV12-4
abundance: .
d_gene: .
CDR3aa: CASDPNGRTEAFF
CDR3nt: TGTGCCAGCGATCCTAATGGTCGCACTGAAGCTTTCTTT

j_gene: TRBJ2-7
v_gene: TRBV6-5
abundance: .
d_gene: .
CDR3aa: CASSYRSRLGSYEQYF
CDR3nt: TGTGCCAGCAGTTACCGCTCGCGTTTAGGGAGCTACGAGCAGTACTTC

j_gene: TRBJ1-3
v_gene: TRBV19
abundance: .
d_gene: .
CDR3aa: CASSIREASGNTIYF
CDR3nt: TGTGCCAGTAGTATAAGGGAGGCCTCTGGAAACACCATATATTTT

j_gene: TRBJ2-6
v_gene: TRBV4-2
abundance: .
d_gene: TRBD2
CDR3aa: CASSRGTSGRRGANVLTF
CDR3nt: TGTGCCAGCAGCCGAGGGACTAGCGGGAGACGTGGGGCCAACGTCCTGACTTTC

j_gene: TRBJ1-2
v_gene: TRBV5-8
abundance: .
d_gene: .
CDR3aa: CAQGPGVYGYTF
CDR3nt: TGTGCACAGGGCCCAGGGGTCTATGGCTACACCTTC

j_gene: TRBJ2-2
v_gene: TRBV6-1
abundance: .
d_gene: TRBD2
CDR3aa: CASSDLAGGPSGELFF
CDR3nt: TGTGCCAGCAGTGATTTAGCGGGAGGGCCGTCCGGGGAGCTGTTTTTT

j_gene: TRBJ2-7
v_gene: TRBV11-2
abundance: .
d_gene: TRBD1
CDR3aa: CASSSTQGLSGEQYF
CDR3nt: TGTGCCAGCAGCTCCACACAGGGGCTTTCAGGCGAGCAGTACTTC

j_gene: TRBJ2-3
v_gene: TRBV27
abundance: .
d_gene: TRBD2
CDR3aa: CASSRQGLAGRDTQYF
CDR3nt: TGTGCCAGCAGTCGCCAGGGACTAGCGGGAAGGGATACGCAGTATTTT

j_gene: TRBJ2-1
v_gene: TRBV9
abundance: .
d_gene: TRBD2
CDR3aa: CASSVATTSGYNEQFF
CDR3nt: TGTGCCAGCAGCGTAGCTACAACTAGCGGATACAATGAGCAGTTCTTC

j_gene: TRBJ1-5
v_gene: TRBV20-1
abundance: .
d_gene: .
CDR3aa: CSASFPNSNQPQHF
CDR3nt: TGCAGTGCTAGTTTTCCTAATAGCAATCAGCCCCAGCATTTT

j_gene: TRBJ2-2
v_gene: TRBV10-3
abundance: few
d_gene: .
CDR3aa: CAISGLGGELFF
CDR3nt: TGTGCCATCAGTGGACTGGGCGGGGAGCTGTTTTTT

j_gene: TRBJ1-5
v_gene: TRBV30
abundance: .
d_gene: .
CDR3aa: CAWSPGGIQPQHF
CDR3nt: TGTGCCTGGAGTCCCGGGGGGATTCAGCCCCAGCATTTT

j_gene: TRBJ2-2
v_gene: TRBV27
abundance: .
d_gene: .
CDR3aa: CASSPPGFTGELFF
CDR3nt: TGTGCCAGCAGTCCTCCAGGGTTCACCGGGGAGCTGTTTTTT

j_gene: TRBJ1-1
v_gene: TRBV7-9
abundance: few
d_gene: .
CDR3aa: CAIDINTEAFF
CDR3nt: TGTGCCATAGACATCAACACTGAAGCTTTCTTT

j_gene: TRBJ1-4
v_gene: TRBV5-1
abundance: .
d_gene: .
CDR3aa: CASSLTGSFNEKLFF
CDR3nt: TGCGCCAGCAGCTTGACAGGGAGCTTTAATGAAAAACTGTTTTTT

j_gene: TRBJ1-5
v_gene: TRBV7-2
abundance: .
d_gene: .
CDR3aa: CASSPLQGSQPQHF
CDR3nt: TGTGCCAGCAGCCCCCTTCAGGGTAGTCAGCCCCAGCATTTT

j_gene: TRBJ1-1
v_gene: TRBV18
abundance: .
d_gene: TRBD1
CDR3aa: CASSSLGGQVEAFF
CDR3nt: TGTGCCAGCTCCTCCCTCGGGGGACAGGTTGAAGCTTTCTTT

j_gene: TRBJ1-2
v_gene: TRBV5-6
abundance: .
d_gene: .
CDR3aa: CASSVFQRQTYGYTF
CDR3nt: TGTGCCAGCAGCGTATTCCAACGACAGACCTATGGCTACACCTTC

j_gene: TRBJ2-1
v_gene: TRBV4-3
abundance: .
d_gene: .
CDR3aa: CASSQGGPDLNNEQFF
CDR3nt: TGCGCCAGCAGCCAAGGGGGGCCGGACCTAAACAATGAGCAGTTCTTC

j_gene: TRBJ2-3
v_gene: TRBV7-9
abundance: .
d_gene: .
CDR3aa: CASSRTTRTDTQYF
CDR3nt: TGTGCCAGCAGCCGGACTACCCGCACAGATACGCAGTATTTT

j_gene: TRBJ1-3
v_gene: TRBV7-9
abundance: once
d_gene: TRBD1
CDR3aa: CASSLRHQTGTGNTIYF
CDR3nt: TGTGCCAGCAGTCTTAGACACCAGACAGGGACTGGAAACACCATATATTTT

j_gene: TRBJ1-4
v_gene: TRBV10-2
abundance: .
d_gene: TRBD1
CDR3aa: CASRGTGGGFGEKLFF
CDR3nt: TGCGCCAGCAGAGGGACAGGGGGCGGATTTGGTGAAAAACTGTTTTTT

j_gene: TRBJ2-1
v_gene: TRBV12-2
abundance: .
d_gene: .
CDR3aa: CASRLAPGGAIYNEQFF
CDR3nt: TGTGCAAGTCGCTTAGCGCCTGGCGGGGCCATTTACAATGAGCAGTTCTTC

j_gene: TRBJ1-2
v_gene: TRBV27
abundance: .
d_gene: .
CDR3aa: CASSFSVNYGYTF
CDR3nt: TGTGCCAGCAGTTTCAGCGTTAACTATGGCTACACCTTC

j_gene: TRBJ2-2
v_gene: TRBV30
abundance: .
d_gene: .
CDR3aa: CAWSERGYTGELFF
CDR3nt: TGTGCCTGGAGTGAAAGGGGATACACCGGGGAGCTGTTTTTT

j_gene: TRBJ1-5
v_gene: TRBV24-1
abundance: few
d_gene: TRBD1
CDR3aa: CATSGTGGHQPQHF
CDR3nt: TGTGCCACCAGCGGGACAGGGGGCCATCAGCCCCAGCATTTT

j_gene: TRBJ2-7
v_gene: TRBV3-1/TRBV3-2
abundance: .
d_gene: .
CDR3aa: CASSQAPISGNEQYF
CDR3nt: TGTGCCAGCAGCCAAGCTCCGATATCAGGGAACGAGCAGTACTTC

j_gene: TRBJ2-1
v_gene: TRBV13
abundance: .
d_gene: .
CDR3aa: CASSSVAVDEQFF
CDR3nt: TGTGCCAGCAGCTCGGTGGCGGTAGATGAGCAGTTCTTC

j_gene: TRBJ1-5
v_gene: TRBV19
abundance: .
d_gene: .
CDR3aa: CASSGQGKQPQHF
CDR3nt: TGTGCCAGTAGTGGTCAGGGCAAGCAGCCCCAGCATTTT

j_gene: TRBJ1-2
v_gene: TRBV6-5
abundance: .
d_gene: TRBD1
CDR3aa: CASSATGANYGYTF
CDR3nt: TGTGCCAGCAGCGCCACAGGGGCTAACTATGGCTACACCTTC

j_gene: TRBJ2-6
v_gene: TRBV5-4
abundance: .
d_gene: TRBD2
CDR3aa: CASSLGLAGGFRSGANVLTF
CDR3nt: TGTGCCAGCAGCTTGGGACTAGCGGGAGGATTCCGCTCTGGGGCCAACGTCCTGACTTTC

j_gene: TRBJ2-5
v_gene: TRBV12-5
abundance: .
d_gene: TRBD2
CDR3aa: CASGLVLPFVLAKYQETQYF
CDR3nt: TGTGCTAGTGGTTTGGTACTCCCCTTCGTACTAGCGAAGTACCAAGAGACCCAGTACTTC

j_gene: TRBJ2-2
v_gene: TRBV5-4
abundance: few
d_gene: TRBD1
CDR3aa: CASSRGTANTGELFF
CDR3nt: TGTGCCAGCAGCCGAGGGACAGCGAACACCGGGGAGCTGTTTTTT